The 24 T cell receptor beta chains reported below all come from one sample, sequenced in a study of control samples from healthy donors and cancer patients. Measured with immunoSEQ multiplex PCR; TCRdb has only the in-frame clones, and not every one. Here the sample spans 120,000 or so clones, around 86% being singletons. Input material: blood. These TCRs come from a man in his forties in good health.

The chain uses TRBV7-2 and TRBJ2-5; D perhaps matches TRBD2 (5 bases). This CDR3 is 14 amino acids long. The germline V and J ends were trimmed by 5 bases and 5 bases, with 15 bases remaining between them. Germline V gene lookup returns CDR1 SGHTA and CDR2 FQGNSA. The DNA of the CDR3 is TGTGCCAGCAGCCCGATGGGAGCTCGGGAGACCCAGTACTTC. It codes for CASSPMGARETQYF. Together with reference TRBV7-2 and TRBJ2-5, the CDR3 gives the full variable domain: GAGVSQSPSNKVTEKGKDVELRCDPISGHTALYWYRQSLGQGLEFLIYFQGNSAPDKSGLPSDRFSAERTGGSVSTLTIQRTQQEDSAVYLCASSPMGARETQYFGPGTRLLVL.

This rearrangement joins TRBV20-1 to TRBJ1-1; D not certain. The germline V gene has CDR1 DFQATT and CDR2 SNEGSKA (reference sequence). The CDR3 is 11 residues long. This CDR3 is CSAPMNTEAFF. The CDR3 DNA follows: TGCAGCGCTCCAATGAACACTGAAGCTTTCTTT.

The CDR3 here is CASSLDGAPAGTTDTQYF. The CDR3 bases are TGTGCCAGCAGCTTAGATGGAGCTCCGGCAGGGACAACAGATACGCAGTATTTT. V usage is TRBV11-3 and J usage is TRBJ2-3; D is perhaps TRBD1 (6 bases). V was trimmed by 0 bases and J by 3 bases, leaving 19 bases between them. There are 18 residues in the CDR3. Looked up from germline, CDR1 is SGHNT and CDR2 is YENEEA. The full variable domain, its missing parts supplied by reference TRBV11-3 and TRBJ2-3, is EAGVVQSPRYKIIEKKQPVAFWCNPISGHNTLYWYLQNLGQGPELLIRYENEEAVDDSQLPKDRFSAERLKGVDSTLKIQPAELGDSAVYLCASSLDGAPAGTTDTQYFGPGTRLTVL.

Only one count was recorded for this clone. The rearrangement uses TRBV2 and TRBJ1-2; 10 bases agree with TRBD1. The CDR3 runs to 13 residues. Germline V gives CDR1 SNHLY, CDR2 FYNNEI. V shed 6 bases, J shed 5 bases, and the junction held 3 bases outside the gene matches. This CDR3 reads CASRPGQGYGYTF. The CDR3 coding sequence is TGTGCCAGCAGGCCGGGACAGGGGTATGGCTACACCTTC.

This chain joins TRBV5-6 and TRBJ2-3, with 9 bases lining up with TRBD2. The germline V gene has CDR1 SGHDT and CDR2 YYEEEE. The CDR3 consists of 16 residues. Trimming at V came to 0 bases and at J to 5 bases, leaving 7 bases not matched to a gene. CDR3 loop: CASSLDLLAGLDTQYF. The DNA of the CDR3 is TGTGCCAGCAGCTTGGATCTGCTAGCGGGGTTAGATACGCAGTATTTT.

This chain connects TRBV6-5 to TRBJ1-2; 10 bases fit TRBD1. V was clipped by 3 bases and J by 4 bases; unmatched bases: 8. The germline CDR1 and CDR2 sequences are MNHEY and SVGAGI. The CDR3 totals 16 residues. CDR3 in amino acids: CASSYRSGTGVYGYTF. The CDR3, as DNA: TGTGCCAGCAGTTATCGTTCCGGGACAGGGGTCTATGGCTACACCTTC.

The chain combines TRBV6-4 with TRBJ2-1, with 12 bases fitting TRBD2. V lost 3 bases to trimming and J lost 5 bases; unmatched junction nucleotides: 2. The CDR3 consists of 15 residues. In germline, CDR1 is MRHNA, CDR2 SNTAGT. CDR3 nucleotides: TGTGCCAGCAGTGAACTAGCGGGGGGACACAATGAGCAGTTCTTC. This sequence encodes CASSELAGGHNEQFF.

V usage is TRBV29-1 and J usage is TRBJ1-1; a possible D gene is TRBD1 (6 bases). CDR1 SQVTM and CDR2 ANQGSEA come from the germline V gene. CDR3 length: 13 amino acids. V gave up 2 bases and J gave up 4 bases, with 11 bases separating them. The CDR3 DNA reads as TGCAGCGTTGAACTTCCGGGGGCCACTGAAGCTTTCTTT. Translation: CSVELPGATEAFF.

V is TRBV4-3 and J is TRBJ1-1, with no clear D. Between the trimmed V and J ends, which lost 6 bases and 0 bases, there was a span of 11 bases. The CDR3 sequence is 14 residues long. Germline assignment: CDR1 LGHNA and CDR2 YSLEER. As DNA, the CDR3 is TGCGCCAGCAGTCTTTTAAGGTTGAACACTGAAGCTTTCTTT. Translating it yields CASSLLRLNTEAFF.

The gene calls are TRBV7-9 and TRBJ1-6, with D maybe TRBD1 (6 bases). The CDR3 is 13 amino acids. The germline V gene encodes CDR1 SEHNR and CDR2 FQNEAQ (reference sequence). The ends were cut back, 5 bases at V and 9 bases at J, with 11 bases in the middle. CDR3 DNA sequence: TGTGCCAGCAGCAGGGGGGGGTCTTCACCCCTCCACTTT. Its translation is CASSRGGSSPLHF.

The CDR3 reads CASSPQGATNTEAFF. The CDR3 coding sequence is TGTGCCAGCTCACCACAGGGGGCGACGAACACTGAAGCTTTCTTT. The chain couples TRBV18 to TRBJ1-1; 7 bases line up with TRBD1. Trimming took 1 base from V and 1 from J; bases not matched to a gene: 3. In germline, CDR1 is KGHSH, CDR2 LQKENI. This CDR3 contains 15 residues.

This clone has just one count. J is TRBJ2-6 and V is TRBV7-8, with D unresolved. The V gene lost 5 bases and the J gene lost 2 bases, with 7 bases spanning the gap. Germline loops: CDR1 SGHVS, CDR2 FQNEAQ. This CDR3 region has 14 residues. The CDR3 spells CASSVNPGANVLTF. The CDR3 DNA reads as TGTGCCAGCAGCGTCAACCCTGGGGCCAACGTCCTGACTTTC.

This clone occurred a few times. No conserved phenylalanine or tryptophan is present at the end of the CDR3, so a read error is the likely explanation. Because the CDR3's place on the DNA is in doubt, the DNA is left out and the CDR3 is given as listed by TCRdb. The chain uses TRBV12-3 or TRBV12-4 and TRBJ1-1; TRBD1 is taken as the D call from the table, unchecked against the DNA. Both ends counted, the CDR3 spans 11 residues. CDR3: CASSYGTGARL.

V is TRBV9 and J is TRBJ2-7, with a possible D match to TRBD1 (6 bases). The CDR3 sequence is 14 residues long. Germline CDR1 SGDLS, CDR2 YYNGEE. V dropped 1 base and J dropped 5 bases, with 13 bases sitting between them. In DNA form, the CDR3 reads TGTGCCAGCAGCGTATCGAGTGGGGGCAACGAGCAGTACTTC. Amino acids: CASSVSSGGNEQYF. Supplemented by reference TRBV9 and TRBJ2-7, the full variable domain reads DSGVTQTPKHLITATGQRVTLRCSPRSGDLSVYWYQQSLDQGLQFLIQYYNGEERAKGNILERFSAQQFPDLHSELNLSSLELGDSALYFCASSVSSGGNEQYFGPGTRLTVT.

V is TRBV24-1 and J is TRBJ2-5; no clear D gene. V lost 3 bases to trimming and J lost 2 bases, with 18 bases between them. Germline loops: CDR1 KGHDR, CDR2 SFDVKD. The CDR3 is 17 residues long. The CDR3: CATSDPGSLSLQETQYF. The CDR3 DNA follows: TGTGCCACCAGTGATCCCGGGTCCTTAAGCCTTCAAGAGACCCAGTACTTC.

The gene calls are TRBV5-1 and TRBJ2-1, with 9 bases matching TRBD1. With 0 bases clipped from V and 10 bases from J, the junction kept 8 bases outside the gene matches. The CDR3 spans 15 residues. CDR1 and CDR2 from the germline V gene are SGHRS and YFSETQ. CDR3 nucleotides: TGCGCCAGCAGCTTGGACCTACAGGGGGCTCGGGAGCAGTTCTTC. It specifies CASSLDLQGAREQFF.

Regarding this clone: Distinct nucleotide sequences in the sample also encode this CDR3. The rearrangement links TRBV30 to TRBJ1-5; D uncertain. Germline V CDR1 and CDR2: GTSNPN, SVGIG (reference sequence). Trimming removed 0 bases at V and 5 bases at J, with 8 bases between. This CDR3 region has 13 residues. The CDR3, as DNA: TGTGCCTGGAGTGTACACGGCGATCAGCCCCAGCATTTT. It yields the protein CAWSVHGDQPQHF.

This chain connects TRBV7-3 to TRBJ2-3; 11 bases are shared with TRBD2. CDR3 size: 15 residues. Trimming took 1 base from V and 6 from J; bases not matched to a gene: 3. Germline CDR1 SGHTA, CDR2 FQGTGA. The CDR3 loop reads CASSLIGTSGDTQYF. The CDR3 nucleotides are TGTGCCAGCAGCTTAATCGGGACTAGCGGCGATACGCAGTATTTT.

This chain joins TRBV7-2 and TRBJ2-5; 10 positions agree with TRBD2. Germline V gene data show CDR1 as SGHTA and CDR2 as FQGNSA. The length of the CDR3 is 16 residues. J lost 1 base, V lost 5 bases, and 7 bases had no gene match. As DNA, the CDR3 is TGTGCCAGCAGCAAAGGTCCTAGCGGGGGCCAAGAGACCCAGTACTTC. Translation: CASSKGPSGGQETQYF.

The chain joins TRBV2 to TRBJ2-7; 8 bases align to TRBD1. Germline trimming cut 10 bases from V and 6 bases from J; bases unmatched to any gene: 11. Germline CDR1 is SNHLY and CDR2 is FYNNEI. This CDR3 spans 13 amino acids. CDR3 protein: CATEGQGASEQYF. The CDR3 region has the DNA TGTGCCACCGAGGGGCAGGGGGCAAGCGAGCAGTACTTC.

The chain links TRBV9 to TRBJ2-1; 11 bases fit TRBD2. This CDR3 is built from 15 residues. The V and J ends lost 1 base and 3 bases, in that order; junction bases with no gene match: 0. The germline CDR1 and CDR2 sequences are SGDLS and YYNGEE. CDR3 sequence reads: CASSVTSGGYNEQFF. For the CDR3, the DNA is TGTGCCAGCAGCGTAACTAGCGGGGGCTACAATGAGCAGTTCTTC.

DNA of the CDR3: TGTGCCAGTAGGGGACCGGACAGGGGGGACACTGAAGCTTTCTTT. Amino acids: CASRGPDRGDTEAFF. The chain recombines TRBV19 with TRBJ1-1; TRBD1 aligns across 10 bases. From germline, CDR1 is LNHDA and CDR2 SQIVND (reference sequence). The CDR3 has 15 amino acids. The ends lost 6 bases at V and 3 bases at J; junction bases unmatched: 7.

The CDR3 region has the DNA TGTGCCAGCAGCTTAGGACAGCATTCACCCCTCCACTTT. Protein sequence: CASSLGQHSPLHF. The chain links TRBV7-2 to TRBJ1-6, with D perhaps matching TRBD1 (5 bases). The CDR3 has 13 amino acids. Trimming stripped 1 base from V and 8 bases from J, with 6 bases between. The germline gives CDR1 SGHTA, CDR2 FQGNSA. The whole variable domain, remainder taken from reference TRBV7-2 and TRBJ1-6, is GAGVSQSPSNKVTEKGKDVELRCDPISGHTALYWYRQSLGQGLEFLIYFQGNSAPDKSGLPSDRFSAERTGGSVSTLTIQRTQQEDSAVYLCASSLGQHSPLHFGNGTRLTVT.

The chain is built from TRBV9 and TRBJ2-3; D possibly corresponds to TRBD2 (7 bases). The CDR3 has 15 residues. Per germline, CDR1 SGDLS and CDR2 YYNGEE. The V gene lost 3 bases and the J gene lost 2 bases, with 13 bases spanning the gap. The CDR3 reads CASSERRGPTDTQYF. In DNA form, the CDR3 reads TGTGCCAGCAGCGAGAGGCGGGGGCCCACAGATACGCAGTATTTT.